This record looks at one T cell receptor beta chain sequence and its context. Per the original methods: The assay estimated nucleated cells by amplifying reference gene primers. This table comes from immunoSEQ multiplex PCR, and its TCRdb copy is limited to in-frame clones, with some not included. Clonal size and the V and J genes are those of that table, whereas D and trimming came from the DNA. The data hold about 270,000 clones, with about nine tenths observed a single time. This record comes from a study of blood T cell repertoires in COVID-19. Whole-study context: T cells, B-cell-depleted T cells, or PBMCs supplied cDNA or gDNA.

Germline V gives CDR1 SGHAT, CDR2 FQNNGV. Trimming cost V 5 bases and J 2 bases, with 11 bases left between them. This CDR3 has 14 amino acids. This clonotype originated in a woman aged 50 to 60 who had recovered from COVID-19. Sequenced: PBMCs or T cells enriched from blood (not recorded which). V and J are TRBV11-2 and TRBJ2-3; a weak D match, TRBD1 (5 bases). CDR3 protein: CASSQAGNTDTQYF. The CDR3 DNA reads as TGTGCCAGCAGCCAAGCAGGGAACACAGATACGCAGTATTTT. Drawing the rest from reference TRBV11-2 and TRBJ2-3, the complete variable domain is EAGVAQSPRYKIIEKRQSVAFWCNPISGHATLYWYQQILGQGPKLLIQFQNNGVVDDSQLPKDRFSAERLKGVDSTLKIQPAKLEDSAVYLCASSQAGNTDTQYFGPGTRLTVL.